A selection of T cell receptor beta chains follows, all from one sample in a study of blood T cell repertoires in COVID-19. This table comes from immunoSEQ multiplex PCR, and its TCRdb copy is limited to in-frame clones, with some not included. The sample lists fewer than 130,000 clones, 75% to 85% occurring once. The sequencing input was peripheral blood. Source of these receptors: a woman aged 55-70 years with acute or convalescent COVID-19. Each CDR3 is given with its conserved first and last residue. D genes are given only for firm matches. Clone size, where shown, is once, few, many, or a class for clones that have expanded.

TRBD2	TRBV6-5	.	TRBJ2-7	TGTGCCAGCAGTTACGGAACTAGCGGCTACGAGCAGTACTTC	CASSYGTSGYEQYF
.	TRBV2	once	TRBJ1-6	TGTGCCAGCAGTGAAGAACAGGTATATAATTCACCCCTCCACTTT	CASSEEQVYNSPLHF
.	TRBV15	.	TRBJ2-2	TGTGCCACCAGCAGTAATAGACGGGCGAACACCGGGGAGCTGTTTTTT	CATSSNRRANTGELFF
TRBD1	TRBV29-1	few	TRBJ2-7	TGCAGCGCAGACAGGGCCTACGAGCAGTACTTC	CSADRAYEQYF
.	TRBV12-5	.	TRBJ1-4	TGTGCTAGTGGTTTGGTACTTCTCGGGATTAATGACGAAAAACTGTTTTTT	CASGLVLLGINDEKLFF
TRBD1	TRBV7-2	.	TRBJ1-6	TGTGCCAGCAGCGGACAGGGGGGCTCACCCCTCCACTTT	CASSGQGGSPLHF
TRBD1	TRBV4-1	.	TRBJ1-1	TGCGCCAGCAGCCAAGATTTGACAGGGGACAACACTGAAGCTTTCTTT	CASSQDLTGDNTEAFF
.	TRBV10-3	.	TRBJ1-5	TGTGCCATCAGGGGAGGGAGCAATCAGCCCCAGCATTTT	CAIRGGSNQPQHF
.	TRBV28	.	TRBJ1-3	TGTGCCAGCACAACAGCGGCCAGCTCTGGAAACACCATATATTTT	CASTTAASSGNTIYF
.	TRBV6-5	.	TRBJ2-5	TGTGCCACCGCTTACAGGGCCAAGTCCCAAGAGACCCAGTACTTC	CATAYRAKSQETQYF
TRBD1	TRBV5-1	.	TRBJ1-4	TGCGCCAGCAGCTTGAGGCAGGGGGGAACTAATGAAAAACTGTTTTTT	CASSLRQGGTNEKLFF
.	TRBV27	.	TRBJ1-5	TGTGCCAGCAGTTTAACGGGGAGTTGGTATAGCAATCAGCCCCAGCATTTT	CASSLTGSWYSNQPQHF
.	TRBV19	once	TRBJ2-7	TGTGCCAGTGCCCGTGGGGCCTCCTACGAGCAGTACTTC	CASARGASYEQYF
TRBD2	TRBV5-1	.	TRBJ2-3	TGCGCCAGCAGCTTGGCTGGGACTAGCGGGGGGGCCGGCACAGATACGCAGTATTTT	CASSLAGTSGGAGTDTQYF
TRBD2	TRBV24-1	.	TRBJ2-3	TGTGCCACCAGTCGGGACTCTAGCGGGGGGATAGATACGCAGTATTTT	CATSRDSSGGIDTQYF
.	TRBV7-9	.	TRBJ2-7	TGTGCCAGCAGCTTAGCGTTAGCCTCCTACGAGCAGTACTTC	CASSLALASYEQYF
TRBD2	TRBV5-4	.	TRBJ2-5	TGTGCCAGCAGCTTACCCGGGACTAGCGTTAAAGAGACCCAGTACTTC	CASSLPGTSVKETQYF
.	TRBV7-3	.	TRBJ1-5	TGTGCCAGCAGCCAAACAGGAAATCAGCCCCAGCATTTT	CASSQTGNQPQHF
.	TRBV11-3	.	TRBJ1-6	TGTGCCAGCAGTACCGGGACCTATAATTCACCCCTCCACTTT	CASSTGTYNSPLHF
TRBD2	TRBV7-2	.	TRBJ2-4	TGTGCCAGCAGCTTGGGGACTAGCGGAAACATTCAGTACTTC	CASSLGTSGNIQYF
.	TRBV5-4	once	TRBJ1-6	TGTGCCAGCAGCCCAAAAGGGGGAGACAATAATTCACCCCTCCACTTT	CASSPKGGDNNSPLHF
.	TRBV6-5	.	TRBJ1-6	TGTGCCAGCAGTTACGGTCGGGGAGTAGGTAATTCACCCCTCCACTTT	CASSYGRGVGNSPLHF
TRBD1	TRBV29-1	.	TRBJ2-7	TGCAGCGTTGAAGGAAAGGGGGCAGGCTACGAGCAGTACTTC	CSVEGKGAGYEQYF
.	TRBV5-4	few	TRBJ1-2	TGTGCCAGCAGCTTGGGAGGACAGAAACCTCACTATGGCTACACCTTC	CASSLGGQKPHYGYTF
TRBD1	TRBV9	.	TRBJ1-2	TGTGCCAGCAGCGTCCTCTCCGGGACAGAAGGCTACACCTTC	CASSVLSGTEGYTF
.	TRBV30	.	TRBJ1-6	TGTGCCTGCGAGGAGGGAGTGTTTGGCTCCTATAATTCACCCCTCCACTTT	CACEEGVFGSYNSPLHF
.	TRBV7-2	few	TRBJ2-5	TGTGCCAGCAGCTTAGGGACTACGGTAGAGACCCAGTACTTC	CASSLGTTVETQYF
TRBD1	TRBV24-1	.	TRBJ1-2	TGTGCCACCAGTGATTACCCTGCGACGGACAGGTCTAGGGGCTACACCTTC	CATSDYPATDRSRGYTF
TRBD2	TRBV15	.	TRBJ2-7	TGTGCCACCAGCAGCGGACTAGCGGGGGGTGGGACCTACGAGCAGTACTTC	CATSSGLAGGGTYEQYF
TRBD2	TRBV9	.	TRBJ2-5	TGTGCCAGCAGCGTAGCTCCGGCGGGGGGTGGGGAGACCCAGTACTTC	CASSVAPAGGGETQYF
.	TRBV10-3	few	TRBJ1-1	TGTGCCATCAGTGAGTCGACTCCGGGAGCTTTCTTT	CAISESTPGAFF
.	TRBV5-4	.	TRBJ2-2	TGTGCCAGCAGCTTGAGACAGACAGTTGTCCGCGAGCGCACCGGGGAGCTGTTTTTT	CASSLRQTVVRERTGELFF
.	TRBV12-3/TRBV12-4	many	TRBJ1-2	TGTGCCAGCAGATGGAGCTTCGGGGGCTACACCTTC	CASRWSFGGYTF
TRBD1	TRBV12-5	few	TRBJ1-1	TGTGCTAGTGGTCTGGGACAGCCCAACACTGAAGCTTTCTTT	CASGLGQPNTEAFF
.	TRBV21-1	.	TRBJ2-1	TGTGCCAGCAGCAAATCCATCCGGGACATATCTTCATCCTACAATGAGCAGTTCTTC	CASSKSIRDISSSYNEQFF
.	TRBV24-1	.	TRBJ2-5	TGTGCCACCAGCCCGGACAATCAAGAGACCCAGTACTTC	CATSPDNQETQYF
.	TRBV5-5	.	TRBJ2-6	TGTGCCAGCAGCTTGGTTGGCTCCTCTGGGGCCAACGTCCTGACTTTC	CASSLVGSSGANVLTF
.	TRBV30	.	TRBJ2-7	TGTGCCTGGAGTGAGTCAGGGGCCTACGAGCAGTACTTC	CAWSESGAYEQYF
.	TRBV4-1	.	TRBJ1-1	TGCGCCAGCAGCCCCGGAGCAAACACTGAAGCTTTCTTT	CASSPGANTEAFF
.	TRBV2	.	TRBJ1-4	TGTGCCAGCGGCATCGGGGTAACTAATGAAAAACTGTTTTTT	CASGIGVTNEKLFF
.	TRBV6-2/TRBV6-3	.	TRBJ1-6	TGTGCCAGCAGCCTAGGAGGGCCTGCACCCCTCCACTTT	CASSLGGPAPLHF
.	TRBV19	.	TRBJ2-1	TGTGCCAGTAGCGCTCTTCAAGGTGGGGCCGGAAATGAGCAGTTCTTC	CASSALQGGAGNEQFF
TRBD2	TRBV7-8	.	TRBJ2-5	TGTGCCAGCAGCTTATTTGAGCGGGGGGGGTTTGAGACCCAGTACTTC	CASSLFERGGFETQYF
.	TRBV6-1	.	TRBJ2-2	TGTGCCAGCAGTGATCGGTTGTTCGGGGCCGGGGAGCTGTTTTTT	CASSDRLFGAGELFF
.	TRBV5-6	few	TRBJ2-1	TGTGCCAGCCTTAGAGGGCAGGCCTACAATGAGCAGTTCTTC	CASLRGQAYNEQFF
.	TRBV11-3	.	TRBJ2-3	TGTGCCAGCAGCCGAGTCCGGGAAACCACAGATACGCAGTATTTT	CASSRVRETTDTQYF
.	TRBV11-2	.	TRBJ1-3	TGTGCCAGTGGGAGCTGGAGCTCTGGAAACACCATATATTTT	CASGSWSSGNTIYF
TRBD1	TRBV9	.	TRBJ1-2	TGTGCCAGCAGCGTAGGAGGGGGCGTCCCTAACTATGGCTACACCTTC	CASSVGGGVPNYGYTF
.	TRBV27	.	TRBJ1-2	TGTGCCAGCAAACAGGGCTTCTATGGCTACACCTTC	CASKQGFYGYTF
.	TRBV4-3	.	TRBJ2-1	TGCGCCAGCAGCCCGACAGGTGTCTACAATGAGCAGTTCTTC	CASSPTGVYNEQFF